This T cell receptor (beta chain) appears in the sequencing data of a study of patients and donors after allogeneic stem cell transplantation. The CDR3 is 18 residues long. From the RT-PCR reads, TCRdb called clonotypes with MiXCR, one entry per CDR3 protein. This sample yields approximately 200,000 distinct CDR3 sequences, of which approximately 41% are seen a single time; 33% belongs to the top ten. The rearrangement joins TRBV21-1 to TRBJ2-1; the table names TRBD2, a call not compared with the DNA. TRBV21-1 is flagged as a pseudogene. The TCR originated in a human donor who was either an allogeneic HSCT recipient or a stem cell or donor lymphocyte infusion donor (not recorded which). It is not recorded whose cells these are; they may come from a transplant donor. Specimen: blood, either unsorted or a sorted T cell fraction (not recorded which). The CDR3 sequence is CASSNGEGSGRAYNEQFF. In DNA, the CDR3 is TGTGCCAGCAGCAATGGGGAGGGTAGCGGGAGGGCCTACAATGAGCAGTTCTTC.